These T cell receptor beta chains were read from a single sample in a study of blood T cell repertoires in COVID-19. Produced via immunoSEQ multiplex PCR; TCRdb's table is partial and in-frame only. Seen here are under 200,000 clones, around 80% observed once, and the top ten hold 15% to 20%. Sequenced sample: PBMCs or T cells enriched from blood (not recorded which). The receptors shown here come from a woman between 70 and 85 years old in a cohort exposed to, infected with or recovered from COVID-19 (not recorded which). CDR3s include the opening cysteine and the closing phenylalanine or tryptophan. Fields, in order: CDR3 DNA, CDR3 protein, J gene, clone size, D gene, CDR3 length, V gene. The D gene is left open where the match is weak. Not all rows give a size; the values are once, few, many and, for expanded clones, a class.

DNA: TGTGCCAGCAGCTTAGAGGGCGGGAGAACCCAGCAGTTCTTC
CDR3: CASSLEGGRTQQFF
J: TRBJ2-1
size: NA
D: TRBD2
length: 14
V: TRBV7-8

DNA: TGTGCCAGCAGCCCATCCGGGGGGAGCACCGGGGAGCTGTTTTTT
CDR3: CASSPSGGSTGELFF
J: TRBJ2-2
size: NA
D: TRBD2
length: 15
V: TRBV7-9

DNA: TGCAGCGGATCTCAGGGGACGAACACTGAAGCTTTCTTT
CDR3: CSGSQGTNTEAFF
J: TRBJ1-1
size: NA
D: NA
length: 13
V: TRBV29-1

DNA: TGTGCTAGCAGCTTAGAGGAGGGCGGGCCCCAGCATTTT
CDR3: CASSLEEGGPQHF
J: TRBJ1-5
size: NA
D: NA
length: 13
V: TRBV7-7

DNA: TGTGCCAGCAGCTTAGTAGCGGGAGGCACCGGGGAGCTGTTTTTT
CDR3: CASSLVAGGTGELFF
J: TRBJ2-2
size: NA
D: TRBD2
length: 15
V: TRBV7-2

DNA: TGTGCCAGCGTGACAGGGATGGTGGGAGAACATTCACCCCTCCACTTT
CDR3: CASVTGMVGEHSPLHF
J: TRBJ1-6
size: NA
D: TRBD1
length: 16
V: TRBV28

DNA: TGTGCCAGCAGCTTAGGGACAGTGGAGACCCAGTACTTC
CDR3: CASSLGTVETQYF
J: TRBJ2-5
size: NA
D: NA
length: 13
V: TRBV7-6

DNA: TGTGCCAGCAGTTCCTCAGGGTTTGGCTACACCTTC
CDR3: CASSSSGFGYTF
J: TRBJ1-2
size: NA
D: NA
length: 12
V: TRBV28

DNA: TGTGCCTGTGGGCAGAGCTACGAGCAGTACTTC
CDR3: CACGQSYEQYF
J: TRBJ2-7
size: once
D: NA
length: 11
V: TRBV30

DNA: TGTGCCAGTAGTATTATTCCGGGGAATGAGCAGTTCTTC
CDR3: CASSIIPGNEQFF
J: TRBJ2-1
size: NA
D: NA
length: 13
V: TRBV19

DNA: TGTGCCAGCAGTCCCGTAGCGGTACTCTCCTACGAGCAGTACTTC
CDR3: CASSPVAVLSYEQYF
J: TRBJ2-7
size: NA
D: NA
length: 15
V: TRBV6-5

DNA: TGTGCCAGCAGTCAACAGGGGGCTGGGGACACTGAAGCTTTCTTT
CDR3: CASSQQGAGDTEAFF
J: TRBJ1-1
size: NA
D: TRBD1
length: 15
V: TRBV28

DNA: TGTGCCAGCAGCCAAGGTGACAGGGACCACGAGCAGTACTTC
CDR3: CASSQGDRDHEQYF
J: TRBJ2-7
size: NA
D: TRBD1
length: 14
V: TRBV3-1/TRBV3-2

DNA: TGTGCCAGCAGCGTAGGTAGCGGAATAGCGGGAGAGGGGTACCAAGAGACCCAGTACTTC
CDR3: CASSVGSGIAGEGYQETQYF
J: TRBJ2-5
size: NA
D: TRBD2
length: 20
V: TRBV9

DNA: TGTGCCTGGAGTGGCGAGACAGTTAATTCACCCCTCCACTTT
CDR3: CAWSGETVNSPLHF
J: TRBJ1-6
size: NA
D: NA
length: 14
V: TRBV30

DNA: TGTGCCAGCAGCCAAGGACAGGAGTCAACCTACGAGCAGTACTTC
CDR3: CASSQGQESTYEQYF
J: TRBJ2-7
size: NA
D: NA
length: 15
V: TRBV3-1/TRBV3-2

DNA: TGTGCCAGCAGCTTGGTAGACTACACCGGGGAGCTGTTTTTT
CDR3: CASSLVDYTGELFF
J: TRBJ2-2
size: few
D: NA
length: 14
V: TRBV7-9

DNA: TGTGCCAGCCGGGGACAGAAAGATAACACTGAAGCTTTCTTT
CDR3: CASRGQKDNTEAFF
J: TRBJ1-1
size: few
D: TRBD1
length: 14
V: TRBV6-5

DNA: TGTGCCAGCTCACCGGGGGGGAACTATGGCTACACCTTC
CDR3: CASSPGGNYGYTF
J: TRBJ1-2
size: NA
D: NA
length: 13
V: TRBV18

DNA: TGTGCCAGCAGCTTTCACGCGGCGCCCCGGGGTTACAATGAGCAGTTCTTC
CDR3: CASSFHAAPRGYNEQFF
J: TRBJ2-1
size: NA
D: NA
length: 17
V: TRBV21-1

DNA: TGCGCCAGCAGCTTAACGGGTTTAGGTAGCTATGGCTACACCTTC
CDR3: CASSLTGLGSYGYTF
J: TRBJ1-2
size: NA
D: NA
length: 15
V: TRBV5-1

DNA: TGCAGCGTTGCTAGGGGAAAAGATGAAAAACTGTTTTTT
CDR3: CSVARGKDEKLFF
J: TRBJ1-4
size: NA
D: NA
length: 13
V: TRBV29-1

DNA: TGTGCCAGCGCCTACTTTGCGGAGACCCAGTACTTC
CDR3: CASAYFAETQYF
J: TRBJ2-5
size: NA
D: NA
length: 12
V: TRBV7-2

DNA: TGTGCCAGCAGCTTATCCTCACTTGGCGAGCAGTACTTC
CDR3: CASSLSSLGEQYF
J: TRBJ2-7
size: NA
D: NA
length: 13
V: TRBV7-9

DNA: TGTGCCAGCAGTTCGACAGATAATTCACCCCTCCACTTT
CDR3: CASSSTDNSPLHF
J: TRBJ1-6
size: NA
D: NA
length: 13
V: TRBV6-5

DNA: TGTGCCAGCAGTTACTATGGGACAGGGCAAGAGACCCAGTACTTC
CDR3: CASSYYGTGQETQYF
J: TRBJ2-5
size: NA
D: TRBD1
length: 15
V: TRBV6-5

DNA: TGCGCCAGCAGCGCCCACGGGACAGGGGCGGCAGAGGAGCTGTTTTTT
CDR3: CASSAHGTGAAEELFF
J: TRBJ2-2
size: once
D: TRBD1
length: 16
V: TRBV5-1

DNA: TGTGCCAGCAGAACCGGAGGGACAGGGGCCTATGAAGCTTTCTTT
CDR3: CASRTGGTGAYEAFF
J: TRBJ1-1
size: NA
D: TRBD1
length: 15
V: TRBV6-6

DNA: TGTGCCAGCAGCCAACCCCTGGCGGGAGGCTCTAGCACAGATACGCAGTATTTT
CDR3: CASSQPLAGGSSTDTQYF
J: TRBJ2-3
size: once
D: TRBD2
length: 18
V: TRBV14

DNA: TGTGCCAGCACTCCGGGACAGGGTTTAGCAGATACGCAGTATTTT
CDR3: CASTPGQGLADTQYF
J: TRBJ2-3
size: NA
D: TRBD1
length: 15
V: TRBV28

DNA: TGTGCCAGCAGCCCACGCGGGGGATTGGGCGAGCAGTACTTC
CDR3: CASSPRGGLGEQYF
J: TRBJ2-7
size: once
D: TRBD2
length: 14
V: TRBV11-1

DNA: TGTGCCAGCAGCCACTCGACTAGCGGGGGGGGCTCCTACGAGCAGTACTTC
CDR3: CASSHSTSGGGSYEQYF
J: TRBJ2-7
size: NA
D: TRBD2
length: 17
V: TRBV7-8

DNA: TGTGCCAGCTCACCCGGGACAGGGGCCTACGAGCAGTACTTC
CDR3: CASSPGTGAYEQYF
J: TRBJ2-7
size: NA
D: TRBD1
length: 14
V: TRBV18

DNA: TGTGCCAGCAGCGGGCGGGGCCGCTCTGGGGCCAACGTCCTGACTTTC
CDR3: CASSGRGRSGANVLTF
J: TRBJ2-6
size: NA
D: NA
length: 16
V: TRBV7-8

DNA: TGTGCCAGCAGTAGCGGACAGGTCAGGGGCAATGAGCAGTTCTTC
CDR3: CASSSGQVRGNEQFF
J: TRBJ2-1
size: NA
D: TRBD1
length: 15
V: TRBV28

DNA: TGTGCCAGCACCTCCTTTCCCGGGCGGGGGGGCCCTACAGATACGCAGTATTTT
CDR3: CASTSFPGRGGPTDTQYF
J: TRBJ2-3
size: NA
D: TRBD2
length: 18
V: TRBV27

DNA: TGCGCCAGCAGCCAAGTGAATCTGATTAGCGCAGATACGCAGTATTTT
CDR3: CASSQVNLISADTQYF
J: TRBJ2-3
size: NA
D: NA
length: 16
V: TRBV4-1

DNA: TGTGCCAGCAGTTACCGGCGCGGGGAAAGAGAAAAACTGTTTTTT
CDR3: CASSYRRGEREKLFF
J: TRBJ1-4
size: NA
D: NA
length: 15
V: TRBV6-5

DNA: TGTGCCTGGAGTACCAGGGTTGGTCAGCCCCAGCATTTT
CDR3: CAWSTRVGQPQHF
J: TRBJ1-5
size: once
D: NA
length: 13
V: TRBV30

DNA: TGTGCCAGCAGACGGGGACTAGCGGACTACAATGAGCAGTTCTTC
CDR3: CASRRGLADYNEQFF
J: TRBJ2-1
size: NA
D: TRBD2
length: 15
V: TRBV4-2

DNA: TGTGCCATCAGTGAACAGGGGGTAGGCTATGGCTACACCTTC
CDR3: CAISEQGVGYGYTF
J: TRBJ1-2
size: NA
D: TRBD1
length: 14
V: TRBV10-3

DNA: TGTGCCAGCAGAGTAGCGGGGGGCTCCTACGAGCAGTACTTC
CDR3: CASRVAGGSYEQYF
J: TRBJ2-7
size: NA
D: TRBD2
length: 14
V: TRBV5-4

DNA: TGTGCCAGCAGCAAGGGACAGAAGACCGGGACAGGGGACTCCTACGAGCAGTACTTC
CDR3: CASSKGQKTGTGDSYEQYF
J: TRBJ2-7
size: once
D: NA
length: 19
V: TRBV21-1

DNA: TGTGCCAGCAGTGGGAGTGGGCGGGGCCGCTACGAGCAGTACTTC
CDR3: CASSGSGRGRYEQYF
J: TRBJ2-7
size: few
D: NA
length: 15
V: TRBV2

DNA: TGTGCCAGCGTTAGCGGGACGAACACCGGGGAGCTGTTTTTT
CDR3: CASVSGTNTGELFF
J: TRBJ2-2
size: NA
D: TRBD2
length: 14
V: TRBV28

DNA: TGTGCCAGCAAGAGGGGGAATCAGCCCCAGCATTTT
CDR3: CASKRGNQPQHF
J: TRBJ1-5
size: NA
D: NA
length: 12
V: TRBV6-5

DNA: TGTGCCAGTAGTATCAACAGGGTTCTTAACACTGAAGCTTTCTTT
CDR3: CASSINRVLNTEAFF
J: TRBJ1-1
size: NA
D: NA
length: 15
V: TRBV19

DNA: TGCGCCAGCAGCCAAGGACACGCGGATGACACAGATACGCAGTATTTT
CDR3: CASSQGHADDTDTQYF
J: TRBJ2-3
size: NA
D: NA
length: 16
V: TRBV5-1

DNA: TGCAGTGCTAGTCGGGTTGATTATGAGCAGTTCTTC
CDR3: CSASRVDYEQFF
J: TRBJ2-1
size: NA
D: NA
length: 12
V: TRBV20-1

DNA: TGTGCCAGCAGTCTCTCCAATTCACCCCTCCACTTT
CDR3: CASSLSNSPLHF
J: TRBJ1-6
size: NA
D: NA
length: 12
V: TRBV28

DNA: TGTGCCAGCAGCCCCCCTCGCGCGGGGGCATATGGCTACACCTTC
CDR3: CASSPPRAGAYGYTF
J: TRBJ1-2
size: NA
D: NA
length: 15
V: TRBV28

DNA: TGTGCCAGCAGTTCGGACCGCAGGGGTCGAGCTTTCTTT
CDR3: CASSSDRRGRAFF
J: TRBJ1-1
size: NA
D: NA
length: 13
V: TRBV6-5

DNA: TGCGCCAGCAGCCAAGATTACGCAGGGAGGAAGGATGGCTACACCTTC
CDR3: CASSQDYAGRKDGYTF
J: TRBJ1-2
size: NA
D: NA
length: 16
V: TRBV4-1